This entry concerns a single TCR beta chain. Sequenced by immunoSEQ multiplex PCR; TCRdb stores in-frame clones only, minus some. Found here are tens of thousands of clones, about 91% of them singletons; the top ten hold approximately 0.18%. The sample belongs to a study of T cell changes during pregnancy in multiple sclerosis. The specimen was CD4+ T cells from peripheral blood mononuclear cells, collected in the second trimester of pregnancy. The clonotype was recovered from a female donor with multiple sclerosis, enrolled in a pregnancy study.

Written as DNA, the CDR3 is TGTGCCAGCAAACCAGCTTTCACAGTGAACACTGAAGCTTTCTTT. This gives the protein CASKPAFTVNTEAFF. This chain joins TRBV25-1 and TRBJ1-1; D gene uncertain. CDR1 is MGHDK, CDR2 SYGVNS, per germline. The CDR3 runs 15 residues. V dropped 7 bases and J dropped 0 bases, with 15 bases sitting between them.